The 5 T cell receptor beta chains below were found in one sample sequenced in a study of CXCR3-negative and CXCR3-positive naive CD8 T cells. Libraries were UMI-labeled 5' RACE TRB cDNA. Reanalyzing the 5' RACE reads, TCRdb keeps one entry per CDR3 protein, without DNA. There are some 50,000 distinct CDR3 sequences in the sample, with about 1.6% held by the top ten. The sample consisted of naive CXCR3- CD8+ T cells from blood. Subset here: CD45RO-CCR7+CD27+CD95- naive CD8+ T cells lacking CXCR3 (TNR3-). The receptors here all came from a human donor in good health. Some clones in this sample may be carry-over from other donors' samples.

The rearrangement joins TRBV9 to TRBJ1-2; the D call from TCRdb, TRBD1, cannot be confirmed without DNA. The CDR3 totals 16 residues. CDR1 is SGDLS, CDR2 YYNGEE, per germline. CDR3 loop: CASSSRDISANYGYTF.

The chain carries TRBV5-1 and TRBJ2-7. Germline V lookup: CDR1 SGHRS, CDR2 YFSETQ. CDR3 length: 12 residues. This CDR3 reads CASSWGGTEQYF.

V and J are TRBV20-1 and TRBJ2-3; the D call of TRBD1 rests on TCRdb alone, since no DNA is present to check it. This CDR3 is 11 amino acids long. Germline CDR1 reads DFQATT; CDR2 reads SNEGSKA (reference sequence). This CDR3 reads CSARAGDTQYF.

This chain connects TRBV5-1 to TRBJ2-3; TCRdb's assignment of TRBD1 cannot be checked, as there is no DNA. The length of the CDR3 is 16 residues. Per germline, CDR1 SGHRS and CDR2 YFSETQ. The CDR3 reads CASSLAKRGNTDTQYF.

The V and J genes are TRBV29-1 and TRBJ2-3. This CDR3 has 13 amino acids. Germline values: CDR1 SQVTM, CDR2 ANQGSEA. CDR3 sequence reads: CSVEDPPADTQYF.